Listed below are T cell receptor beta chains from one sample, sequenced in a study of cytomegalovirus exposure and HLA in healthy donors. Method: immunoSEQ multiplex PCR; TCRdb's copy keeps in-frame clones and lacks some. The sample lists 150,000 to 200,000 clones, approximately 67% occurring once. Sequencing was performed on PBMCs. The receptors were sampled from a woman between 18 and 29 years old in good health and CMV-seropositive. Both conserved end residues are part of each CDR3. A D gene is named only where the DNA matches it firmly. Clone size is not always given. Where it is, it says once, few, many or a class for expanded clones.

j_gene	v_gene	d_gene	abundance	CDR3aa	CDR3nt
TRBJ1-2	TRBV19	NA	NA	CASNPGTRTANYGYTF	TGTGCCAGTAATCCCGGGACAAGGACTGCTAACTATGGCTACACCTTC
TRBJ1-4	TRBV27	NA	NA	CASSLFQGLNEKLFF	TGTGCCAGCAGTTTATTCCAGGGTCTTAATGAAAAACTGTTTTTT
TRBJ2-7	TRBV7-9	NA	few	CASSYPQRDNSYEQYF	TGTGCCAGCAGCTACCCTCAGCGGGACAACTCCTACGAGCAGTACTTC
TRBJ1-4	TRBV7-6	TRBD1	few	CASSPNRDRGEKLFF	TGTGCCAGCAGCCCCAACCGGGACAGGGGTGAAAAACTGTTTTTT
TRBJ1-6	TRBV5-1	NA	NA	CASSLELSYNSPLHF	TGCGCCAGCAGCTTGGAACTTTCCTATAATTCACCCCTCCACTTT
TRBJ1-5	TRBV18	NA	NA	CASSRWEDQPQHF	TGTGCCAGCTCAAGGTGGGAGGATCAGCCCCAGCATTTT
TRBJ2-2	TRBV19	TRBD1	NA	CACTGTGYTGELFF	TGTGCCTGCACCGGGACAGGGTACACCGGGGAGCTGTTTTTT
TRBJ2-2	TRBV28	TRBD1	NA	CAIGQGVNTGELFF	TGTGCCATCGGACAGGGCGTTAACACCGGGGAGCTGTTTTTT
TRBJ2-5	TRBV11-3	TRBD2	NA	CASSGGAETQYF	TGTGCCAGTAGCGGGGGGGCGGAGACCCAGTACTTC
TRBJ2-5	TRBV9	TRBD1	NA	CASNQGTGGALETQYF	TGTGCCAGCAACCAAGGGACAGGGGGCGCTTTGGAGACCCAGTACTTC
TRBJ2-2	TRBV6-5	NA	NA	CASRGQGELFF	TGTGCCAGCAGGGGCCAAGGGGAGCTGTTTTTT
TRBJ2-3	TRBV29-1	TRBD2	NA	CSVGREGATQYF	TGCAGCGTTGGCAGGGAGGGTGCTACGCAGTATTTT
TRBJ1-1	TRBV28	NA	few	CASSFNPNTEAFF	TGTGCCAGCAGTTTTAATCCGAACACTGAAGCTTTCTTT
TRBJ1-1	TRBV7-8	NA	NA	CASSIYRVMNTEAFF	TGTGCCAGCAGCATTTACAGGGTAATGAACACTGAAGCTTTCTTT
TRBJ1-4	TRBV28	NA	NA	CASSLGVGLDEKLFF	TGTGCCAGCAGTTTAGGGGTGGGGCTAGATGAAAAACTGTTTTTT
TRBJ1-5	TRBV4-2	TRBD1	NA	CASSQVLYGTGDDQPQHF	TGTGCCAGCAGCCAAGTACTCTACGGGACAGGGGACGATCAGCCCCAGCATTTT
TRBJ1-1	TRBV5-1	NA	few	CASRGGTEAFF	TGCGCCAGCCGGGGGGGAACTGAAGCTTTCTTT
TRBJ2-3	TRBV29-1	TRBD2	few	CSVEGLAEGDTQYF	TGCAGCGTTGAGGGACTAGCGGAAGGTGATACGCAGTATTTT
TRBJ1-5	TRBV6-1	TRBD1	NA	CATFPGQGGNQPQHF	TGTGCCACCTTCCCGGGACAGGGTGGCAATCAGCCCCAGCATTTT
TRBJ1-1	TRBV28	NA	NA	CASGGVREAFF	TGTGCCAGCGGTGGAGTCCGTGAAGCTTTCTTT